These 31 T cell receptor beta chains share one sample of origin, sequenced in a study of Graves' ophthalmopathy and Graves' hyperthyroidism. RNA transcripts yielded amplified TCR beta CDR3 regions. An opening RT-PCR round employed HTBI primers and preceded a second-round multiplex PCR. Each CDR3 protein gets one entry after TCRdb re-called the multiplex PCR reads with MiXCR. The sample holds 560,000 or so distinct CDR3 sequences, approximately 35% seen once. The sample comprised peripheral blood or thyroid tissue (not recorded which). The receptors shown here come from an adult man with Graves' hyperthyroidism.

In its sample, this clonotype was seen many times. The J gene is TRBJ1-3, the V gene TRBV9, with TRBD1 as a possible D gene (5 bases). The CDR3 loop spans 15 amino acids. V dropped 3 bases and J dropped 4 bases, with 14 bases sitting between them. The V gene's germline CDR1 is SGDLS and CDR2 YYNGEE. The CDR3: CASSAQEGLGNTIYF. The CDR3 DNA reads TGTGCCAGCAGCGCCCAGGAGGGGCTCGGAAACACCATATATTTT.

The chain links TRBV7-3 to TRBJ2-2; D is ambiguous. The V end lost 2 bases, the J end lost 5 bases, and 12 bases lay between the germline ends. Germline V gene data show CDR1 as SGHTA and CDR2 as FQGTGA. The CDR3 runs 15 residues. The CDR3 loop reads CASSLDSVGTGELFF. CDR3 in DNA: TGTGCCAGCAGCTTAGACTCGGTCGGGACCGGGGAGCTGTTTTTT.

This clonotype appeared a single time. Given a much more abundant clone one base away, this may be a read error. The chain recombines TRBV12-5 with TRBJ1-2; tentative D call: TRBD1 (5 bases). The CDR3 totals 12 residues. The germline V gene encodes CDR1 LGHNT and CDR2 FRNRAP. As DNA, the CDR3 is TGTGCCAGTTTGACAGTAATCGGTGGCCACACCTTC. This translates into CASLTVIGGHTF. Drawing the rest from reference TRBV12-5 and TRBJ1-2, the complete variable domain is DARVTQTPRHKVTEMGQEVTMRCQPILGHNTVFWYRQTMMQGLELLAYFRNRAPLDDSGMPKDRFSAEMPDATLATLKIQPSEPRDSAVYFCASLTVIGGHTFGSGTRLTVV.

The J gene is TRBJ1-3, the V gene TRBV29-1, with D tentatively TRBD1 (6 bases). Germline CDR1 and CDR2: SQVTM and ANQGSEA. The CDR3 spans 13 residues. The CDR3 sequence: CAGRAGGQNTIYF. The CDR3 DNA sequence: TGCGCGGGGAGGGCGGGGGGCCAAAACACCATATATTTT. Looking up the rest from reference TRBV29-1 and TRBJ1-3 gives the full variable domain: SAVISQKPSRDICQRGTSLTIQCQVDSQVTMMFWYRQQPGQSLTLIATANQGSEATYESGFVIDKFPISRPNLTFSTLTVSNMSPEDSSIYLCAGRAGGQNTIYFGEGSWLTVV.

The chain links TRBV5-1 to TRBJ2-7; 15 positions agree with TRBD2. V lost 4 bases to trimming and J lost 1 base; unmatched junction nucleotides: 15. Germline CDR1 and CDR2: SGHRS and YFSETQ. The CDR3 is 20 residues long. The CDR3 here is CASSRLLPGLAGGRSYEQYF. DNA for the CDR3: TGCGCCAGCAGCCGTCTCCTCCCGGGACTAGCGGGAGGAAGGTCCTACGAGCAGTACTTC.

Of note for this clonotype: A much larger clone lies one base from this, so it may be a read error. The chain employs TRBV10-1 and TRBJ2-7; D ambiguous. The CDR3 has 15 residues. Per the germline V gene, CDR1 is WNHNN and CDR2 is SYGVQD (reference sequence). CDR3: CASSYSPSAPCEQYF. CDR3 DNA: TGTGCCAGCAGTTACTCCCCTTCTGCCCCCTGCGAGCAGTACTTC.

The table lists this clonotype with many counts. The gene calls are TRBV7-8 and TRBJ1-2, with a tentative D call TRBD1 (6 bases). The V gene's germline CDR1 is SGHVS and CDR2 FQNEAQ. The CDR3 extends over 13 amino acids. V was clipped by 2 bases and J by 7 bases, with 11 bases between them. For the CDR3, the DNA is TGTGCCAGCAGCTTACGGGGGGCACGTGGCTACACCTTC. Translated: CASSLRGARGYTF.

On this clonotype: With a much larger clone just one base away, this may be a read error. This rearrangement joins TRBV11-2 to TRBJ1-5; D call uncertain. Germline-derived CDR1 and CDR2 are SGHAT and FQNNGV. Trimming left V 5 bases short and J 9 bases short, with 11 bases between. This CDR3 has 12 residues. The CDR3 spells CASSQDERPQHF. In DNA, the CDR3 is TGTGCCAGCAGCCAAGATGAACGGCCCCAGCATTTT.

The chain joins TRBV25-1 to TRBJ2-2; 10 nucleotides align to TRBD2. The CDR3 loop spans 15 amino acids. Germline trimming cut 8 bases from V and 6 bases from J; bases unmatched to any gene: 9. CDR1 and CDR2 from the germline V gene are MGHDK and SYGVNS. The CDR3 region is CASVDLAGEAGELFF. The CDR3 nucleotides read TGTGCCAGCGTTGATCTAGCGGGAGAAGCCGGGGAGCTGTTTTTT.

The CDR3 bases are TGTGCCACCAGTGACCTTAGGGGGCCGGTCGACACCATATATTTT. This encodes CATSDLRGPVDTIYF. The chain couples TRBV24-1 to TRBJ1-3; 7 bases fit TRBD1. The V and J ends lost 4 bases and 8 bases, in that order; junction bases with no gene match: 10. The CDR3 extends over 15 amino acids. Per the germline V gene, CDR1 is KGHDR and CDR2 is SFDVKD.

This clonotype was seen a few times. One junction end disagrees with the germline gene, perhaps due to a read error. J is TRBJ2-7 and V is TRBV10-2; perhaps TRBD1 as D (5 bases). The CDR3 has 13 residues. CDR1 and CDR2 from the germline V gene are WSHSY and SAAADI. This CDR3 is CASSESIQAAKNF. The CDR3 nucleotides read TGCGCCAGCAGTGAGTCGATACAGGCGGCGAAGAACTTC.

This clonotype was observed at least ten times. The rearrangement joins TRBV20-1 to TRBJ2-2; D not certain. The CDR3 spans 16 residues. Trimming shortened V by 0 bases and J by 1 base, and 12 bases separated the two germline ends. Germline-derived CDR1 and CDR2 are DFQATT and SNEGSKA (reference sequence). CDR3 nucleotides: TGCAGTGCTAGAGATAATGGACGGATGAACACCGGGGAGCTGTTTTTT. Translated: CSARDNGRMNTGELFF.

This clonotype was counted between two and nine times. The genes are TRBV7-9 and TRBJ1-2, with D maybe TRBD1 (6 bases). V was trimmed by 7 bases and J by 3 bases, leaving 12 bases between them. The CDR3 contains 13 residues. Germline loops: CDR1 SEHNR, CDR2 FQNEAQ (reference sequence). CDR3 amino acids: CASTRGPYYGYTF. In nucleotides, the CDR3 is TGTGCCAGCACCCGGGGGCCTTACTATGGCTACACCTTC.

This rearrangement joins TRBV9 to TRBJ1-2; 7 bases are a match to TRBD1. Germline CDR1 and CDR2: SGDLS and YYNGEE. This CDR3 contains 13 residues. Trimming removed 8 bases from V and 0 bases from J; junction bases left unmatched: 4. CDR3 protein: CASGQVPNYGYTF. CDR3 DNA sequence: TGTGCCAGTGGACAGGTACCTAACTATGGCTACACCTTC.

This clonotype was recorded many times. This chain links TRBV27 with TRBJ2-7; no reliable D call. The germline V gene encodes CDR1 MNHEY and CDR2 SMNVEV (reference sequence). V lost 2 bases and J lost 6, with 2 bases in between. The CDR3 runs to 10 residues. The CDR3 sequence is CASSLREQYF. In nucleotides, the CDR3 is TGTGCCAGCAGTTTACGCGAGCAGTACTTC.

This clonotype was observed a handful of times. This sequence joins TRBV28 and TRBJ2-7; D is perhaps TRBD1 (7 bases). From germline, CDR1 is MDHEN and CDR2 SYDVKM. The CDR3 is 15 residues long. The V end was cut by 2 bases, the J end by 3 bases, with 14 bases between. The CDR3 is CASSLRRQGGYEQYF. CDR3 bases: TGTGCCAGCAGTTTAAGGCGGCAGGGGGGCTACGAGCAGTACTTC.

The chain employs TRBV19 and TRBJ1-1; D is unclear. The V gene lost 4 bases and the J gene lost 7 bases, with 19 bases spanning the gap. Germline CDR1 LNHDA, CDR2 SQIVND (reference sequence). The CDR3 totals 15 residues. CDR3 residues: CASSTLIAGESEAFF. In nucleotides, the CDR3 is TGTGCCAGTAGTACTCTGATAGCCGGGGAAAGTGAAGCTTTCTTT.

This clonotype appeared many times. The gene calls are TRBV7-8 and TRBJ2-6, with unresolved D. The CDR3 is 16 amino acids. CDR1 SGHVS and CDR2 FQNEAQ come from the germline V gene. Trimming left V 4 bases short and J 1 base short, with 11 bases between. CDR3 in amino acids: CASSSDGRSGANVLTF. CDR3 nucleotide sequence: TGTGCCAGCAGCTCGGACGGCCGGTCTGGGGCCAACGTCCTGACTTTC. Combining the CDR3 with reference TRBV7-8 and TRBJ2-6 gives the whole variable domain GAGVSQSPRYKVAKRGQDVALRCDPISGHVSLFWYQQALGQGPEFLTYFQNEAQLDKSGLPSDRFFAERPEGSVSTLKIQRTQQEDSAVYLCASSSDGRSGANVLTFGAGSRLTVL.

This clonotype was detected many times. The chain is built from TRBV24-1 and TRBJ1-1; D is uncertain. CDR1 is KGHDR and CDR2 is SFDVKD in the germline V gene. V was cut by 5 bases and J by 4 bases, with 10 bases left in between. The CDR3 sequence is 13 residues long. Here the CDR3 reads CATSGDSSTEAFF. Here the CDR3 DNA reads TGTGCCACCAGTGGGGATTCGAGCACTGAAGCTTTCTTT.

This clonotype is judged medium-sized (0.01 to 0.1%). The chain links TRBV7-9 to TRBJ1-1; D is undetermined. The CDR3 covers 11 residues. CDR1 is SEHNR, CDR2 FQNEAQ, per germline (reference sequence). Trimming left V 5 bases short and J 7 bases short, with 8 bases between. The CDR3 protein is CASSPTFEAFF. The CDR3 nucleotides are TGTGCCAGCAGCCCCACATTTGAAGCTTTCTTT.

This clonotype has just a few counts. V gene TRBV19 combines with J gene TRBJ1-5, with D uncertain. The V end lost 2 bases, the J end lost 7 bases, and 15 bases lay between the germline ends. Germline assignment: CDR1 LNHDA and CDR2 SQIVND (reference sequence). The CDR3 contains 15 residues. The CDR3 is CASSILDSLYQPQHF. The CDR3 bases are TGTGCCAGTAGTATACTGGACTCTTTATACCAGCCCCAGCATTTT.

V gene TRBV24-1 combines with J gene TRBJ1-5; 8 bases match TRBD1. The CDR3 runs to 14 residues. The J segment lost 7 bases and the V segment lost 9 bases, leaving 10 bases of the junction unmatched. Germline V gene sequence: CDR1 KGHDR, CDR2 SFDVKD. The CDR3 DNA reads as TGTGCCACCTCGCAGGGGGCTGAAGAGCAGCCCCAGCATTTT. Its translation is CATSQGAEEQPQHF.

This clonotype was counted many times. The chain has TRBV28 and TRBJ1-2, with TRBD1 matching 8 bases. The CDR3 covers 15 residues. The germline gives CDR1 MDHEN, CDR2 SYDVKM. The V and J ends lost 8 bases and 2 bases, in that order; junction bases with no gene match: 10. CDR3 sequence reads: CASDHRRDRNYGYTF. Written as DNA, the CDR3 is TGTGCCAGCGATCACAGACGGGACAGGAACTATGGCTACACCTTC.

This rearrangement joins TRBV7-9 to TRBJ2-1, with TRBD2 as a possible D gene (6 bases). Germline V gene data show CDR1 as SEHNR and CDR2 as FQNEAQ (reference sequence). This CDR3 has 15 residues. Trimming took 1 base from V and 1 from J, leaving 8 bases between them. CDR3 DNA sequence: TGTGCCAGCAGCTTAGACGGGGGTTCCTACAATGAGCAGTTCTTC. Its translation is CASSLDGGSYNEQFF.

The rearrangement joins TRBV11-2 to TRBJ2-5; D is unclear. CDR3 length: 14 residues. Between the trimmed V and J ends, which lost 2 bases and 0 bases, there was a span of 7 bases. Per the germline V gene, CDR1 is SGHAT and CDR2 is FQNNGV. CDR3 in DNA: TGTGCCAGCAGCTTAATGGGGTACCAAGAGACCCAGTACTTC. Protein sequence: CASSLMGYQETQYF.

This clonotype was detected ten times or more. The V call is TRBV12-3 or TRBV12-4, the J call TRBJ2-7, with D tentatively TRBD2 (5 bases). Trimming stripped 5 bases from V and 3 bases from J, with 14 bases between. This CDR3 has 14 residues. CDR3 DNA: TGTGCCAGCAGTCTAACCCCCCGGGGCTACGAGCAGTACTTC. Translating it yields CASSLTPRGYEQYF.

Remarks on this clonotype: A much larger clone is a single base away; this may be a read error. The chain has TRBV7-4 and TRBJ1-2; 7 bases are shared with TRBD1. CDR1 is SGHVT, CDR2 SQSDAQ, per germline. V dropped 5 bases and J dropped 4; count of bases not matched to a gene: 7. The CDR3 length is 14 residues. The CDR3 protein is CASSPGGKAYGYTF. CDR3 nucleotide sequence: TGTGCCAGCAGCCCAGGGGGAAAGGCCTATGGCTACACCTTC.

The chain links TRBV7-9 to TRBJ2-7; 10 bases line up with TRBD1. This CDR3 has 17 residues. Trimming removed 1 base from V and 2 bases from J; junction bases left unmatched: 8. Germline V gene lookup returns CDR1 SEHNR and CDR2 FQNEAQ (reference sequence). CDR3 DNA sequence: TGTGCCAGCAGCTTAGAAGAACCAGGGACAGGGGCCTACGAGCAGTACTTC. It encodes CASSLEEPGTGAYEQYF. Full variable domain (outside the CDR3, taken from reference TRBV7-9 and TRBJ2-7): DTGVSQNPRHKITKRGQNVTFRCDPISEHNRLYWYRQTLGQGPEFLTYFQNEAQLEKSRLLSDRFSAERPKGSFSTLEIQRTEQGDSAMYLCASSLEEPGTGAYEQYFGPGTRLTVT.

Worth noting for this clonotype: Likely a read error: the CDR3 ends without its conserved phenylalanine or tryptophan. The DNA is omitted, as the CDR3 cannot be located on it reliably, and the CDR3 follows TCRdb's listing. The rearrangement links TRBV7-2 to TRBJ1-1; the table's TRBD1 call for D was not verified on the DNA. The CDR3 has 12 residues if both end residues are counted. The germline V gene has CDR1 SGHTA and CDR2 FQGNSA. The CDR3 spells CASSSTTGGAYY.

This clonotype occurred many times. V gene TRBV20-1 combines with J gene TRBJ2-7, with 13 positions matching TRBD2. The CDR3 contains 15 residues. Unmatched junction bases numbered 8, after V lost 4 bases and J lost 5 bases. Germline V gene sequence: CDR1 DFQATT, CDR2 SNEGSKA (reference sequence). CDR3 sequence reads: CSAKKTGLAGNEQYF. The DNA for the CDR3 is TGCAGTGCTAAAAAAACGGGACTAGCGGGAAACGAGCAGTACTTC.

The genes are TRBV24-1 and TRBJ1-5; 8 nucleotides line up with TRBD1. In germline, CDR1 is KGHDR, CDR2 SFDVKD. The CDR3 is 19 amino acids. Trimming removed 4 bases from V and 6 bases from J; junction bases left unmatched: 19. CDR3 nucleotides: TGTGCCACCAGTGACCAAGCTACAAGGGAGCAGGGGGCGGCTCAGCCCCAGCATTTT. It specifies CATSDQATREQGAAQPQHF.